The T cell receptor (beta chain) described here comes from a study of OX40 agonist ivuxolimab in advanced cancers. General observations from the study: In general, CD8+ T cells held more expanded clones than CD4+ did, on average.

Sequencing was performed with immunoSEQ multiplex PCR; in TCRdb, only in-frame clones are kept and a portion is missing. The sample includes about 77,000 clones, around 86% of them seen just once. Germline CDR1 SGHAT, CDR2 FQDESV (reference sequence). The CDR3 is made up of 13 amino acids. V lost 0 bases to trimming and J lost 7 bases, with 7 bases between them. Exclusion applied to patients with autoimmune disease history or systemic immunosuppression. The sample holds one count of this clone. What it recognizes is unknown. Sequenced here: CD4+ or CD8+ T cells sorted from blood, sampled in a trial of the OX40 agonist ivuxolimab. The receptor was derived from an adult with an advanced solid tumor such as melanoma, head and neck, liver or kidney cancer. This chain uses TRBV11-1 with TRBJ1-5; a possible D gene is TRBD1 (5 bases). The CDR3 DNA follows: TGTGCCAGCAGCTTAGCGCAGGGACAGCCCCAGCATTTT. Translation: CASSLAQGQPQHF.